One and the same sample provided the 15 T cell receptor beta chains below, sequenced in a study of cytomegalovirus exposure and HLA in healthy donors. Use of 60 Vbeta and 13 Jbeta primers characterized the PCR. The method was immunoSEQ multiplex PCR; TCRdb's version includes in-frame clones alone and lacks a portion of them. The sample yields around 55,000 clones, approximately 80% seen once. Sample: PBMCs. The receptor set was obtained from a female donor in good health and CMV-seronegative.

The V gene is TRBV28, the J gene TRBJ1-5; a weak D match, TRBD1 (5 bases). Deletions cut 3 bases from V and 6 bases from J, with 15 bases between. CDR3 size: 15 residues. Germline CDR1 reads MDHEN; CDR2 reads SYDVKM. CDR3 amino acids: CASSLGVGGTQPQHF. CDR3 nucleotide sequence: TGTGCCAGCAGTTTGGGGGTCGGAGGGACTCAGCCCCAGCATTTT.

The chain joins TRBV30 to TRBJ2-3; the match to TRBD2 covers 10 bases. J gave up 0 bases and V 1 base, and 7 bases lay outside the gene matches. Germline CDR1 and CDR2: GTSNPN and SVGIG (reference sequence). The CDR3 sequence is 17 residues long. Here the CDR3 reads CAWSGVRTSGSTDTQYF. The CDR3 DNA sequence: TGTGCCTGGAGTGGGGTTAGGACTAGCGGTAGCACAGATACGCAGTATTTT. Using reference TRBV30 and TRBJ2-3 for the parts outside the CDR3, the full variable domain is SQTIHQWPATLVQPVGSPLSLECTVEGTSNPNLYWYRQAAGRGLQLLFYSVGIGQISSEVPQNLSASRPQDRQFILSSKKLLLSDSGFYLCAWSGVRTSGSTDTQYFGPGTRLTVL.

Judged by abundance, this clone is medium-sized. This chain links TRBV7-2 with TRBJ1-3, with 9 bases matching TRBD1. The trim removed 2 bases at V and 3 bases at J, leaving 5 bases unmatched. This CDR3 spans 16 amino acids. Per germline, CDR1 SGHTA and CDR2 FQGNSA. The DNA of the CDR3 is TGTGCCAGCAGCTTAAGGGGGACAGGGATTGGAAACACCATATATTTT. Protein product: CASSLRGTGIGNTIYF. Filled out from reference TRBV7-2 and TRBJ1-3, the complete variable domain reads GAGVSQSPSNKVTEKGKDVELRCDPISGHTALYWYRQSLGQGLEFLIYFQGNSAPDKSGLPSDRFSAERTGGSVSTLTIQRTQQEDSAVYLCASSLRGTGIGNTIYFGEGSWLTVV.

The chain joins TRBV19 to TRBJ2-5; no clear D. V lost 3 bases, J lost 3 bases, and 11 bases lay in between. The germline V gene has CDR1 LNHDA and CDR2 SQIVND (reference sequence). This CDR3 is built from 14 residues. The CDR3 coding sequence is TGTGCCAGTAGTATGGCCTCTCGGGAAGAGACCCAGTACTTC. Translation gives CASSMASREETQYF.

The CDR3 here is CASSDRWGEVYGYTF. The DNA of the CDR3 is TGTGCCAGCAGTGATAGGTGGGGAGAAGTCTATGGCTACACCTTC. The chain carries TRBV6-1 and TRBJ1-2; no reliable D call. Per the germline V gene, CDR1 is MNHNS and CDR2 is SASEGT. The CDR3 length is 15 residues. Trimming shortened V by 3 bases and J by 4 bases, and 15 bases separated the two germline ends.

In this sample, this clone turned up once. The chain has TRBV18 and TRBJ1-1, with no clear D. V lost 3 bases and J lost 4, with 12 bases in between. Germline assignment: CDR1 KGHSH and CDR2 LQKENI. This CDR3 comprises 14 residues. The CDR3 DNA follows: TGTGCCAGCTCACCCGTACAACCGGGCACTGAAGCTTTCTTT. This gives the protein CASSPVQPGTEAFF.

The rearrangement uses TRBV4-1 and TRBJ2-5, with D maybe TRBD1 (5 bases). This CDR3 has 15 amino acids. V was cut by 0 bases and J by 9 bases, with 17 bases left in between. CDR1 and CDR2 from the germline V gene are MGHRA and YSYEKL. The CDR3 DNA reads as TGCGCCAGCAGCCAAGATGGAACAGGCCGGGTGGCCCAGTACTTC. Protein product: CASSQDGTGRVAQYF.

The chain employs TRBV5-6 and TRBJ2-2; 8 bases are shared with TRBD1. The CDR3 consists of 16 residues. The V and J ends lost 4 bases and 5 bases, in that order; junction bases with no gene match: 10. Germline CDR1 reads SGHDT; CDR2 reads YYEEEE. The CDR3 sequence is CASSQDRVQSTGELFF. The CDR3 region has the DNA TGTGCCAGCAGCCAGGACAGGGTACAGAGTACCGGGGAGCTGTTTTTT.

This sequence joins TRBV6-5 and TRBJ2-7, with 7 nucleotides matching TRBD1. V dropped 5 bases and J dropped 9; count of bases not matched to a gene: 10. CDR1 is MNHEY, CDR2 SVGAGI, per germline. This CDR3 comprises 13 residues. In DNA form, the CDR3 reads TGTGCCAGCAGTGGCGGAGACAGGGATAGGCAGTACTTC. Translating it yields CASSGGDRDRQYF.

The J gene is TRBJ2-3, the V gene TRBV15; D unresolved. Trimming cost V 7 bases and J 0 bases, with 11 bases left between them. Germline V gene lookup returns CDR1 LNHNV and CDR2 YYDKDF (reference sequence). The CDR3 loop spans 14 amino acids. The CDR3 nucleotides read TGTGCCACCACACCTATGACTAGCACAGATACGCAGTATTTT. Protein: CATTPMTSTDTQYF. Complete variable domain (other parts from reference TRBV15 and TRBJ2-3): DAMVIQNPRYQVTQFGKPVTLSCSQTLNHNVMYWYQQKSSQAPKLLFHYYDKDFNNEADTPDNFQSRRPNTSFCFLDIRSPGLGDTAMYLCATTPMTSTDTQYFGPGTRLTVL.

The chain joins TRBV5-8 to TRBJ1-5; 9 bases align to TRBD1. This CDR3 spans 20 amino acids. The germline CDR1 and CDR2 sequences are SGHTS and YDEGEE. V lost 0 bases, J lost 0 bases, and 13 bases stayed unmatched. For the CDR3, the DNA is TGTGCCAGCAGCTTGGGGGTTTCTGACAGGGGGACTTATAGCAATCAGCCCCAGCATTTT. Its translation is CASSLGVSDRGTYSNQPQHF.

This chain links TRBV11-3 with TRBJ1-2; 7 nucleotides match TRBD1. Germline CDR1 and CDR2: SGHNT and YENEEA. The CDR3 spans 14 residues. Trimming took 5 bases from V and 6 from J; bases not matched to a gene: 9. CDR3 in DNA: TGTGCCAGCAGCCCGCCTCCGACAGGGAATGGCTACACCTTC. Translated, it gives CASSPPPTGNGYTF.

The chain employs TRBV28 and TRBJ2-3, with a possible D match to TRBD2 (6 bases). This CDR3 is built from 15 residues. Germline-derived CDR1 and CDR2 are MDHEN and SYDVKM. Trimming took off 7 bases at V and 3 bases at J, with 17 bases between the two ends. The CDR3 here is CASTLGGGGTDTQYF. The CDR3 DNA reads as TGTGCCAGCACCTTGGGGGGTGGGGGGACAGATACGCAGTATTTT.

The V gene is TRBV5-1, the J gene TRBJ2-3; D is perhaps TRBD2 (5 bases). The CDR3 sequence is 15 residues long. Germline CDR1 and CDR2: SGHRS and YFSETQ. Trimming stripped 2 bases from V and 5 bases from J, with 15 bases between. CDR3 region: CASSFETIGGDTQYF. CDR3 DNA sequence: TGCGCCAGCAGCTTTGAGACAATCGGAGGAGATACGCAGTATTTT.

Only a few counts were recorded for this clone. The chain employs TRBV5-1 and TRBJ1-2; D is unresolved. CDR1 SGHRS and CDR2 YFSETQ come from the germline V gene. The V end lost 7 bases, the J end lost 6 bases, and 13 bases lay between the germline ends. CDR3 length: 12 amino acids. CDR3 sequence: CASASYGDGYTF. DNA of the CDR3: TGCGCCAGCGCGTCCTACGGGGATGGCTACACCTTC.